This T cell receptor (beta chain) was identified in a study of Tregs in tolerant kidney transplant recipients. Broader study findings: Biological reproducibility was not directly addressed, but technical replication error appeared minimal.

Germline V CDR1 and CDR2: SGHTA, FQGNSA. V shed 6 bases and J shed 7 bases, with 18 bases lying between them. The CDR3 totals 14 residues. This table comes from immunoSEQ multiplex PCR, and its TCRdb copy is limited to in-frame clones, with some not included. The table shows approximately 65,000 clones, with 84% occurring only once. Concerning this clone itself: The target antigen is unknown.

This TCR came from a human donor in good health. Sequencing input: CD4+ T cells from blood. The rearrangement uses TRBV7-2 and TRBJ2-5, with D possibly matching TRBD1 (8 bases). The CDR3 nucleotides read TGTGCCAGCAGTCCAGAAAGCGGGACAGGGACCCAGTACTTC. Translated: CASSPESGTGTQYF.